The 5 T cell receptor beta chains below come from one sample, sequenced in a study of blood T cells in healthy people across ages. Alongside a J-beta primer mix, a sample-barcoded 5' primer served in a second PCR lasting roughly 6 to 11 cycles. One entry per CDR3 protein results from TCRdb running MiXCR on the 5' RACE reads. This sample has 660,000 or so distinct CDR3 sequences, with roughly three fifths found just once. The sequencing sample was made of blood. These receptors were collected from a man aged 55 to 69 in good health.

The V call is TRBV6-5, the J call TRBJ2-3; D not resolved. Trimming shortened V by 10 bases and J by 3 bases, and 17 bases separated the two germline ends. CDR1 is MNHEY and CDR2 is SVGAGI in the germline V gene. The CDR3 contains 14 residues. The CDR3: CAIRPGLETDTQYF. DNA of the CDR3: TGTGCCATCCGACCGGGTCTAGAGACAGATACGCAGTATTTT.

The gene calls are TRBV4-3 and TRBJ1-2; D uncertain. This CDR3 comprises 15 residues. V lost 0 bases to trimming and J lost 4 bases, with 12 bases between them. CDR1 LGHNA and CDR2 YSLEER come from the germline V gene. The CDR3 is CASSQDRDIIYGYTF. CDR3 in DNA: TGCGCCAGCAGCCAAGATCGAGACATAATCTATGGCTACACCTTC.

There are a few counts of this clonotype. The J gene is TRBJ2-5, the V gene TRBV10-1; 9 nucleotides line up with TRBD2. CDR1 and CDR2 from the germline V gene are WNHNN and SYGVQD (reference sequence). The CDR3 consists of 16 residues. Trimming took 0 bases from V and 4 from J; bases not matched to a gene: 6. In DNA form, the CDR3 reads TGCGCCAGCAGTGAGTCTCAGCTAGCGGGGAGAGAGACCCAGTACTTC. Its translation: CASSESQLAGRETQYF.

This clonotype was recorded a few times. The J gene is TRBJ2-1, the V gene TRBV20-1, with a weak D call TRBD2 (6 bases). Germline assignment: CDR1 DFQATT and CDR2 SNEGSKA (reference sequence). The CDR3 is 13 residues long. V was cut by 1 base and J by 10 bases, with 14 bases left in between. CDR3 loop: CSARGPGLSEQFF. CDR3 DNA sequence: TGCAGTGCTAGAGGTCCCGGACTATCAGAGCAGTTCTTC.

This clonotype occurred once. This chain links TRBV3-1 with TRBJ2-3; D gene ambiguous. The germline CDR1 and CDR2 sequences are LGHDT and YNNKEL (reference sequence). The CDR3 runs 14 residues. V was cut by 2 bases and J by 0 bases, with 6 bases left in between. The CDR3, as DNA: TGTGCCAGCAGCCAATTAACTAGCACAGATACGCAGTATTTT. It codes for CASSQLTSTDTQYF.